The clone carrying this T cell receptor beta chain was detected ten times or more. V gave up 5 bases and J gave up 4 bases; unmatched junction bases: 8. Per the germline V gene, CDR1 is DFQATT and CDR2 is SNEGSKA (reference sequence). The CDR3 covers 13 residues. The authors built TCR beta libraries using iRepertoire HTBI primers and Arm-PCR of CDR3 regions. In TCRdb, the multiplex PCR reads were re-called with MiXCR into one record per CDR3 protein. The data contain roughly 400,000 distinct CDR3 sequences, 20% of them singletons. Documented time point: persistent/refractory GD, antithyroid drugs over 5 years with positive TRAb. PBMCs provided the RNA from which the TCR library was made. The source of the sample is a study of regulatory T cells in long-lasting Graves disease.

This TCR was sampled from a female donor with Graves disease. This chain links TRBV20-1 with TRBJ2-7, with TRBD2 matching 7 bases. Sequenced material: peripheral blood mononuclear cells (PBMCs), taken when the disease was refractory, from a patient treated with antithyroid drugs. DNA for the CDR3: TGCAGTGCTCAGTGGCCTAGCGGATACGAGCAGTACTTC. Translation gives CSAQWPSGYEQYF.